This T cell receptor (beta chain) was captured in a study of blood T cell repertoires in COVID-19. The overall study: The United States, Italy and Spain provided the acute and convalescent COVID-19 samples. PBMCs, B-cell-depleted T cells, or T cells provided the cDNA or gDNA that made up the material.

TCRdb keeps only in-frame clones here, not all; method: immunoSEQ multiplex PCR. The sample lists 180,000 or so clones; around 89% were seen once. Germline CDR1 and CDR2: MGHDK and SYGVNS. There are 17 residues in the CDR3. Trimming cost V 6 bases and J 7 bases; bases outside gene matches: 15. Sequencing used peripheral blood. The origin of this receptor is a man between 50 and 59 years old with acute or convalescent COVID-19. This chain connects TRBV25-1 to TRBJ1-6, with 7 bases fitting TRBD1. This CDR3 is CASRGTEPYRWNSPLHF. CDR3 in DNA: TGTGCCAGCAGAGGGACAGAACCTTATAGATGGAATTCACCCCTCCACTTT.